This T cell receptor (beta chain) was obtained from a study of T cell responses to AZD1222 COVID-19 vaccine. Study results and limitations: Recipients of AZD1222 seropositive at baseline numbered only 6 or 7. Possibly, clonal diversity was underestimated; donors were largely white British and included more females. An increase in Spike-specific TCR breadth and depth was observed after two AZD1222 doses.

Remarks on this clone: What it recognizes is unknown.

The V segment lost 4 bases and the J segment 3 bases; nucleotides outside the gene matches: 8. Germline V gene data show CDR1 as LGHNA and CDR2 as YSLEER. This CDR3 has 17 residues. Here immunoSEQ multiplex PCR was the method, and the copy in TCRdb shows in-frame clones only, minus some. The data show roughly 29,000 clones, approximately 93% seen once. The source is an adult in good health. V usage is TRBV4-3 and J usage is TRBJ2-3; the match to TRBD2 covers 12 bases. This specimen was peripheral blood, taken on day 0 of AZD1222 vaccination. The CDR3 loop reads CASSLSRLAGATDTQYF. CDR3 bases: TGCGCCAGCAGCCTAAGCAGACTAGCGGGAGCAACAGATACGCAGTATTTT.